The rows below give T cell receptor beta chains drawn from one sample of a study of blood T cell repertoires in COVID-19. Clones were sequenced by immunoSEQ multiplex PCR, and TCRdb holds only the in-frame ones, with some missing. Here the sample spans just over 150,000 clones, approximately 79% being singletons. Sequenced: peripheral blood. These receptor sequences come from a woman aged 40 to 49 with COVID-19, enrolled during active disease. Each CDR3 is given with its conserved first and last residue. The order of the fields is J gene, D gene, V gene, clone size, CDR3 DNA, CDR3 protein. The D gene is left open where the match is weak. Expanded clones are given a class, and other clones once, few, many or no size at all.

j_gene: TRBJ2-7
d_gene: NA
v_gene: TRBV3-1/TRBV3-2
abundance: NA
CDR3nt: TGTGCCACCAGACCCAGTTTGAGGGACGAGCAGTACTTC
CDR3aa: CATRPSLRDEQYF

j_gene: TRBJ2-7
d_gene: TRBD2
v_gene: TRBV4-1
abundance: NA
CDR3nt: TGCGCCAGCAGCCAAGGGGGAGTACTAGCGGGAGACCACGAGCAGTACTTC
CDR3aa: CASSQGGVLAGDHEQYF

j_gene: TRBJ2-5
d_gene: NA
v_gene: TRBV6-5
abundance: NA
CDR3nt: TGTGCCAGCAGGGTGGGGGCTCTCCAAGAGACCCAGTACTTC
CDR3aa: CASRVGALQETQYF

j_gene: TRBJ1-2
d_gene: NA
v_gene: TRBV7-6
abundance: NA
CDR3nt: TGTGCCAGCACCAAGGGAGGTATTTGGACGGACGACTATGGCTACACCTTC
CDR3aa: CASTKGGIWTDDYGYTF

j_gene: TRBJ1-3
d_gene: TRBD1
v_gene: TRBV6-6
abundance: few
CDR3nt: TGTGCCAGCAGTAAAGGGACAGGGTTGCATGGGAACACCATATATTTT
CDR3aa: CASSKGTGLHGNTIYF

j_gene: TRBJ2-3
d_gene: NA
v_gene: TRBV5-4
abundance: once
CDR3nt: TGTGCCAGCAGCCCTACAGGATCCACAGATACGCAGTATTTT
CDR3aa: CASSPTGSTDTQYF

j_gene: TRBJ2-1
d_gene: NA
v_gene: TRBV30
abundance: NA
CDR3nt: TGTGCCTGGAGTGTACTCCACAATGAGCAGTTCTTC
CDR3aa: CAWSVLHNEQFF

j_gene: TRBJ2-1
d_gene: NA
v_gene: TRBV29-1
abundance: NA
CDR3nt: TGCAGCGTTGAACTTTCCGTAAATGAGCAGTTCTTC
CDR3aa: CSVELSVNEQFF

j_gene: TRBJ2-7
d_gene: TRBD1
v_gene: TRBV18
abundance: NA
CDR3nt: TGTGCCAGCTCACCCCCGGACAGGAGGTACGAGCAGTACTTC
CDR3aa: CASSPPDRRYEQYF

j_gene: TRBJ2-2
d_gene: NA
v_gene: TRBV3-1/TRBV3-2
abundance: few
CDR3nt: TGTGCCAGCAGCCCCCGAGGTCTCCTCCACACCGGGGAGCTGTTTTTT
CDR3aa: CASSPRGLLHTGELFF

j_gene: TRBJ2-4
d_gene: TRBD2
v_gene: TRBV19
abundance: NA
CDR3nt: TGTGCCAGTAGTACGTCCGGGACTAGGGCCAAAAACATTCAGTACTTC
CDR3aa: CASSTSGTRAKNIQYF

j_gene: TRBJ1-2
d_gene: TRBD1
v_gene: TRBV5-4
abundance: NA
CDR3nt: TGTGCCAGCAGCTTAGGGGGCCTTAGTAACTATGGCTACACCTTC
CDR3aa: CASSLGGLSNYGYTF

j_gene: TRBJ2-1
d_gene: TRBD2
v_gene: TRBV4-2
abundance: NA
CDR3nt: TGTGCCAGCAGCCAAGATGGGACTAGATCCTACAATGAGCAGTTCTTC
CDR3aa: CASSQDGTRSYNEQFF

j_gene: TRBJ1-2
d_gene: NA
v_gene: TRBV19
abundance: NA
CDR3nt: TGTGCCAGTAGGCGGGGTAAAATCTATGGCTACACCTTC
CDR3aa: CASRRGKIYGYTF

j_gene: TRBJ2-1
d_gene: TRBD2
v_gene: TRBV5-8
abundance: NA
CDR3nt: TGTGCCAGCAGCTTTACTAGCGGGAGTAGCTCCTACAATGAGCAGTTCTTC
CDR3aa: CASSFTSGSSSYNEQFF

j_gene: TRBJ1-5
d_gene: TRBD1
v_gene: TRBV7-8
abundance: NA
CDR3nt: TGTGCCAGCAGCTCGTACGAGGGGACAGAATATAATCAGCCCCAGCATTTT
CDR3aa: CASSSYEGTEYNQPQHF

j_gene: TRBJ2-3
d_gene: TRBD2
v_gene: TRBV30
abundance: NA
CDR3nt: TGTGCCTGGGTACTGAGCGGAGCGGGAGAGGGGGATACGCAGTATTTT
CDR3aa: CAWVLSGAGEGDTQYF

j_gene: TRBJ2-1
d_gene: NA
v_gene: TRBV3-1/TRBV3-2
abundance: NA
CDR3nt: TGTGCCAGCAGCCAAGACCTAGGACAGTACAATGAGCAGTTCTTC
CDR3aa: CASSQDLGQYNEQFF

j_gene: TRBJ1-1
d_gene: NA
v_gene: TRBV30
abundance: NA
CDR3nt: TGTGCCTGGCTCTGGAACACTGAAGCTTTCTTT
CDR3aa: CAWLWNTEAFF

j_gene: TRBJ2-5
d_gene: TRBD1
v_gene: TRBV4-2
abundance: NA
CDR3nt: TGTGCCAGCAGCCAAGGACAGGGTTTGGGGAAAGAGACCCAGTACTTC
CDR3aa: CASSQGQGLGKETQYF

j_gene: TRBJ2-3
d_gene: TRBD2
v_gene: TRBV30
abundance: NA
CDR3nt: TGTGCCTGGAAGAGGTCTGGAGCGGGAGCAGATACGCAGTATTTT
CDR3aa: CAWKRSGAGADTQYF

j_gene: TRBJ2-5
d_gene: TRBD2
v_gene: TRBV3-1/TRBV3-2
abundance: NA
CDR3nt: TGTGCCAGCAGCCTCCTCGGCGGGAGAGAGACCCAGTACTTC
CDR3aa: CASSLLGGRETQYF

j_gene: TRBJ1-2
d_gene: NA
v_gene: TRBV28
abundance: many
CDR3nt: TGTGCCACCTTAGCTAACTATGGCTACACCTTC
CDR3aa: CATLANYGYTF

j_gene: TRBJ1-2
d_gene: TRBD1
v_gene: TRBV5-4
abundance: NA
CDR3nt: TGTGCCAGCAGCTTGGCAGGGGGAGGTGGCTACACCTTC
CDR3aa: CASSLAGGGGYTF

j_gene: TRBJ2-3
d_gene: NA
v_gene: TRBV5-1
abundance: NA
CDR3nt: TGCGCCAGCAGCTCAAATCCCACTAGCACAGATACGCAGTATTTT
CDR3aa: CASSSNPTSTDTQYF

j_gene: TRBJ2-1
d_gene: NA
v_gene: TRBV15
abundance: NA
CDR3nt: TGTGCCACCAGCAGAGATTATAGCGATGAGCAGTTCTTC
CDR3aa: CATSRDYSDEQFF

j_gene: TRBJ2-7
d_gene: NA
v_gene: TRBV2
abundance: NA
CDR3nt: TGTGCCAGCAGTGAAAGGTCGGGCGGGACGTACGAGCAGTACTTC
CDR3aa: CASSERSGGTYEQYF

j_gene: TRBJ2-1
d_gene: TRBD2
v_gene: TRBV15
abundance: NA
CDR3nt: TGTGCCACCAGCTACGAGCGGGAGGGCCTTGGTGAGCAGTTCTTC
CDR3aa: CATSYEREGLGEQFF

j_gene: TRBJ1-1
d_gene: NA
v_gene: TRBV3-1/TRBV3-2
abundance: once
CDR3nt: TGTGCCAGCAGCCAGACAGTGAACACTGAAGCTTTCTTT
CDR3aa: CASSQTVNTEAFF